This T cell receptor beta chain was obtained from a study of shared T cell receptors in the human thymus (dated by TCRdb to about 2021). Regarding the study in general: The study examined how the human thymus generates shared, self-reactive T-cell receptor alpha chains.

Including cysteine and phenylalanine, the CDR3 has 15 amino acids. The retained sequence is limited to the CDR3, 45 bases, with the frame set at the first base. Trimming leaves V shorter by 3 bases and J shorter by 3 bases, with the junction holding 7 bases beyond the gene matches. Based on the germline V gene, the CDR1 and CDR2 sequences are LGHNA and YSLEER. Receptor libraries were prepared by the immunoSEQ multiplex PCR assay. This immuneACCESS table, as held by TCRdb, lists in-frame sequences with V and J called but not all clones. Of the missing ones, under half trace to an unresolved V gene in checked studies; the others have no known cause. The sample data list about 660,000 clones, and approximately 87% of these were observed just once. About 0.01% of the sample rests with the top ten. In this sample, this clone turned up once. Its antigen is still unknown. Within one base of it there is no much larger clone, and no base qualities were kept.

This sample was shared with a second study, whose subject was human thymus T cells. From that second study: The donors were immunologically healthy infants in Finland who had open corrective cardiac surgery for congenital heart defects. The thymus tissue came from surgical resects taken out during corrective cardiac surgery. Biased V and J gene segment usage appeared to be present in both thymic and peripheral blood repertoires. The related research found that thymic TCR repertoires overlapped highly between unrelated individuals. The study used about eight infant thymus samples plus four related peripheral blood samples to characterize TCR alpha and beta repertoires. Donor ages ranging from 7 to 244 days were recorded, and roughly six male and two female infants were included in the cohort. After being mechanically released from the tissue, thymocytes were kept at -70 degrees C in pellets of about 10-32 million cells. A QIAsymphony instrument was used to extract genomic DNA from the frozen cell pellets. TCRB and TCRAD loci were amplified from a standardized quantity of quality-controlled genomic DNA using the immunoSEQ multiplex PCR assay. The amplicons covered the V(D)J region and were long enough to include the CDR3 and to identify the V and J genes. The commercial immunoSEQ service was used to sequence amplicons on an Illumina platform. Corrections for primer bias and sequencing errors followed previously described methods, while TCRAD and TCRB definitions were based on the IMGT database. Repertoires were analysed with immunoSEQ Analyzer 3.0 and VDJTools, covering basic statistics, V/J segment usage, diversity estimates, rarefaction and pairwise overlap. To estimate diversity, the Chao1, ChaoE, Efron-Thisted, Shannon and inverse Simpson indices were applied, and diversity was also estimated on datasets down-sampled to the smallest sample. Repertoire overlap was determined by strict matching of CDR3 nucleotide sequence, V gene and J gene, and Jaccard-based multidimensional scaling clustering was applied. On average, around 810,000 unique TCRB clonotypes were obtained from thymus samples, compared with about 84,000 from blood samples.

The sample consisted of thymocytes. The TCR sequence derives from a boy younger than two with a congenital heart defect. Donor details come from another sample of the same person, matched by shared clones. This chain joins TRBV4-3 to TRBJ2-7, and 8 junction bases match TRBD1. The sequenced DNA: TGCGCCAGCAGCCATTGGCCAGGGGGCTTCTACGAGCAGTACTTC. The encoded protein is CASSHWPGGFYEQYF.